The sequence of this T cell receptor beta chain was determined in a study of cytomegalovirus exposure and HLA in healthy donors. CDR3 length equals 13 residues. With V trimmed by 10 bases and J by 3 bases, 6 bases remained unmatched. CDR1 and CDR2 (germline): ENHRY, SYGVKD. Assay used: immunoSEQ multiplex PCR; TCRdb lists only in-frame clones, some missing. The data hold 130,000 or so clones, with more than 75% observed a single time. Material: PBMCs. The sequence derives from a woman under 40 in good health and CMV-seronegative. V usage is TRBV10-3 and J usage is TRBJ1-3, with 7 bases that match TRBD1. This chain's CDR3 is CATGTADGNTIYF. CDR3 in DNA: TGTGCCACCGGGACAGCGGATGGAAACACCATATATTTT.